The present TCR beta chain was sequenced within a study of T cells in Graves' hyperthyroidism and ophthalmopathy. Using RNA transcripts as the source, TCR beta CDR3 regions were amplified. With the HTBI primer set, the TCR CDR3 went through a first round of RT-PCR. Each CDR3 protein gets one entry after TCRdb re-called the multiplex PCR reads with MiXCR. The table shows fewer than 800,000 distinct CDR3 sequences, with roughly 15% occurring only once. Not enrolled were patients with uncontrolled infection, other autoimmune disease, pregnancy or lactation. There are many counts of this clonotype. Trimming removed 1 base from V and 6 bases from J, with 7 bases in between. Looked up from germline, CDR1 is GTSNPN and CDR2 is SVGIG (reference sequence). The length of the CDR3 is 13 residues.

The chain links TRBV30 to TRBJ1-6; no definite D call. Sequencing was performed on blood. The source is a man aged 18 to 30 with Graves' hyperthyroidism. CDR3 in amino acids: CAWSAHGNSPLHF. CDR3 in DNA: TGTGCCTGGAGTGCACATGGTAATTCACCCCTCCACTTT.